These 5 T cell receptor beta chains share one sample of origin, sequenced in a study of T-cell reconstitution after alpha-beta-depleted transplantation in children. This sample's TCRbeta library carried unique molecular identifier barcodes. TCRdb re-called the PCR reads with MiXCR, one entry per CDR3 protein. This sample yields about 110,000 distinct CDR3 sequences, of which around 6.4% are seen a single time; roughly 24% belongs to the top ten. The specimen was PBMCs, mostly from graft donor cells, collected 360 days after TCRalphabeta/CD19-depleted stem cell transplant. Receptor source: a male patient between 2 and 10 years old who had a stem cell transplant for acute lymphoblastic leukemia, so the T cells may come from the graft donor.

V is TRBV5-6 and J is TRBJ2-1; D gene ambiguous. Germline loops: CDR1 SGHDT, CDR2 YYEEEE. The CDR3 spans 12 residues. V dropped 2 bases and J dropped 15 bases, with 15 bases sitting between them. CDR3 in DNA: TGTGCCAGCAGCTTAAATGACCCCGCCCTGTTCTTC. Its protein product is CASSLNDPALFF.

V gene TRBV11-2 combines with J gene TRBJ2-3; a possible D gene is TRBD2 (6 bases). V lost 3 bases and J 7 bases, leaving 8 bases between the germline ends. Germline V gene lookup returns CDR1 SGHAT and CDR2 FQNNGV. The CDR3 has 12 amino acids. This CDR3 is CASSLGGNTQYF. CDR3 nucleotide sequence: TGTGCCAGCAGCTTGGGGGGAAATACGCAGTATTTT.

This clonotype was seen ten or more times. The chain uses TRBV11-2 and TRBJ2-5; 7 nucleotides line up with TRBD2. The CDR3 consists of 15 residues. J was trimmed by 1 base and V by 1 base; bases with no gene match: 3. Looked up from germline, CDR1 is SGHAT and CDR2 is FQNNGV. CDR3 sequence: CASSLGPGGQETQYF. CDR3 nucleotides: TGTGCCAGCAGCTTAGGGCCGGGGGGCCAAGAGACCCAGTACTTC.

Ten or more counts support this clonotype. The chain combines TRBV7-2 with TRBJ2-7, with D tentatively TRBD1 or TRBD2 (5 bases each). Trimming removed 1 base at V and 2 bases at J, with 12 bases between. This CDR3 region has 15 residues. Per the germline V gene, CDR1 is SGHTA and CDR2 is FQGNSA. CDR3 bases: TGTGCCAGCAGCTTAGGGGGGAGTACTCCCTACGAGCAGTACTTC. Translated, it gives CASSLGGSTPYEQYF.

This clonotype was found a few times. J is TRBJ2-4 and V is TRBV29-1; TRBD1 matches at 10 bases. J was trimmed by 4 bases and V by 3 bases; bases with no gene match: 6. The CDR3 spans 15 residues. Germline loops: CDR1 SQVTM, CDR2 ANQGSEA. The CDR3 region is CSVDWTGGVKNIQYF. CDR3 DNA sequence: TGCAGCGTTGACTGGACAGGGGGGGTAAAAAACATTCAGTACTTC. The complete variable domain, with remaining parts taken from reference TRBV29-1 and TRBJ2-4, reads SAVISQKPSRDICQRGTSLTIQCQVDSQVTMMFWYRQQPGQSLTLIATANQGSEATYESGFVIDKFPISRPNLTFSTLTVSNMSPEDSSIYLCSVDWTGGVKNIQYFGAGTRLSVL.